The 4 T cell receptor beta chains reported below all come from one sample, sequenced in a study of cytomegalovirus exposure and HLA in healthy donors. PCR primers comprised 60 Vbeta and 13 Jbeta primers. Profiling relied on immunoSEQ multiplex PCR, and the TCRdb table lists in-frame clones only, not all of them. This table has 100,000 to 150,000 clones, 60% to 85% appearing once. The sequenced sample consisted of PBMCs. The receptors stem from a young man in good health and CMV-seronegative.

This clone was seen just once. The V call is TRBV27, the J call TRBJ1-4; tentative D call: TRBD1 (5 bases). The CDR3 has 13 residues. Germline V gene sequence: CDR1 MNHEY, CDR2 SMNVEV (reference sequence). Trimming pared 6 bases from V and 8 bases from J, leaving 13 bases between. Written as DNA, the CDR3 is TGTGCCAGCAGCAGCAGGGTACGAGAAAAACTGTTTTTT. As protein: CASSSRVREKLFF.

The genes are TRBV25-1 and TRBJ1-2; D perhaps matches TRBD1 (5 bases). Germline CDR1 reads MGHDK; CDR2 reads SYGVNS. This CDR3 has 16 residues. Trimming shortened V by 5 bases and J by 0 bases, and 16 bases separated the two germline ends. CDR3 nucleotide sequence: TGTGCCAGCAGTTCCGACAGAGGATCCCCTAACTATGGCTACACCTTC. Amino acids: CASSSDRGSPNYGYTF.

J is TRBJ1-5 and V is TRBV2; D may be TRBD1 (6 bases). V lost 6 bases to trimming and J lost 0 bases, with 12 bases between them. Germline CDR1 and CDR2: SNHLY and FYNNEI. The CDR3 totals 15 residues. The CDR3 loop is CASRGDNYSNQPQHF. The CDR3 DNA reads TGTGCCAGCAGGGGGGACAATTATAGCAATCAGCCCCAGCATTTT.

The V call is TRBV5-1, the J call TRBJ2-5; 10 bases are a match to TRBD2. The CDR3 sequence is 16 residues long. With 6 bases clipped from V and 5 bases from J, the junction kept 13 bases outside the gene matches. Germline lookup yields CDR1 SGHRS and CDR2 YFSETQ. This CDR3 is CASNIRGSGGAETQYF. DNA for the CDR3: TGCGCCAGCAACATACGAGGCAGCGGGGGGGCCGAGACCCAGTACTTC.